Given below is one TCR beta chain in context. The data stem from a study of T cells after yellow fever vaccination. The overall study: Where fractions had low cell numbers, libraries were prepared from them with the SMART-Seq v4 Ultra Low Input RNA kit.

Researchers made TCR cDNA using 5'RACE template switching, and this step added a universal primer site and UMIs. TCRdb reanalysed the 5' RACE reads using MiXCR and keeps one entry per CDR3 protein. This table has 250,000 to 300,000 distinct CDR3 sequences, 10% to 15% appearing once. This TCR came from a man aged 25 to 40 who received the YFV17D yellow fever vaccine. The sample in question was CD4+ T cells sorted from PBMCs, obtained 45 days after the yellow fever booster vaccination.

The CDR3 bases are TGTGCCAGCAAAGTGGCAGTCGGGGAGCTGTTTTTT. As protein: CASKVAVGELFF. The chain employs TRBV2 and TRBJ2-2; the D is unclear. The CDR3 extends over 12 amino acids. The V end lost 7 bases, the J end lost 7 bases, and 10 bases lay between the germline ends. The germline V gene encodes CDR1 SNHLY and CDR2 FYNNEI.